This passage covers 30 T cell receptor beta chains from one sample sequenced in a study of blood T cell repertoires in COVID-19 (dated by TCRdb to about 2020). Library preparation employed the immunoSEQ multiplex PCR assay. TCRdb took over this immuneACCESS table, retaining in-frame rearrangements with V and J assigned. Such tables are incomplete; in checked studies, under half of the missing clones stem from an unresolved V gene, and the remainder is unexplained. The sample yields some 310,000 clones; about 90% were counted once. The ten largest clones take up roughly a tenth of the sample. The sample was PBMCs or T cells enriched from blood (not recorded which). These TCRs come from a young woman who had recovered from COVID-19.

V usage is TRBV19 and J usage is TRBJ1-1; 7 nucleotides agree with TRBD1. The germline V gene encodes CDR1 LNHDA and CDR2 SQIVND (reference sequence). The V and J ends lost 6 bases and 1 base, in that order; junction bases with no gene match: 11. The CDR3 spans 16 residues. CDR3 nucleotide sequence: TGTGCCAGTAGCGCCCGAAACAGGGGACCGAACACTGAAGCTTTCTTT. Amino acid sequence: CASSARNRGPNTEAFF.

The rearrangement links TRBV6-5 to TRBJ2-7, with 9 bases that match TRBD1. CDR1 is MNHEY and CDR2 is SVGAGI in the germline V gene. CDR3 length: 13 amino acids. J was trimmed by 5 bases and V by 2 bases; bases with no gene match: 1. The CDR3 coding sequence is TGTGCCAGCAGTTACGGACAGGGGAACGAGCAGTACTTC. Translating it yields CASSYGQGNEQYF.

CDR3: CAISTGTVNMNTEAFF. In DNA form, the CDR3 reads TGTGCCATCAGTACCGGGACAGTGAACATGAACACTGAAGCTTTCTTT. This chain connects TRBV10-3 to TRBJ1-1, with TRBD1 matching 7 bases. Per the germline V gene, CDR1 is ENHRY and CDR2 is SYGVKD. V was clipped by 5 bases and J by 0 bases; unmatched bases: 9. The CDR3 contains 16 residues.

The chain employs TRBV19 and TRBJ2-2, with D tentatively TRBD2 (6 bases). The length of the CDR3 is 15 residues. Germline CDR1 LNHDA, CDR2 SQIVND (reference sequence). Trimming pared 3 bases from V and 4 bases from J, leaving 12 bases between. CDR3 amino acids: CASSIRSGFTGELFF. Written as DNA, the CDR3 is TGTGCCAGTAGTATTAGGAGCGGGTTCACCGGGGAGCTGTTTTTT.

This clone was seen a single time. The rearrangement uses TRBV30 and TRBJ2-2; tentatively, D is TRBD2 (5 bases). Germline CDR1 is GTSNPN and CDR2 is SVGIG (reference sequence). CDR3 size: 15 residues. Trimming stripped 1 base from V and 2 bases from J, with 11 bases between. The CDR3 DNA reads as TGTGCCTGGAGTGATGGTAGCGCAAACACCGGGGAGCTGTTTTTT. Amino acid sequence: CAWSDGSANTGELFF.

DNA of the CDR3: TGTGCCAGCACCATTAGTAGGGGCGAGCAGTACTTC. Protein product: CASTISRGEQYF. This chain uses TRBV12-3 or TRBV12-4 with TRBJ2-7; tentative D call: TRBD1 (5 bases). The CDR3 length is 12 residues. Trimming removed 7 bases from V and 6 bases from J, with 13 bases in between.

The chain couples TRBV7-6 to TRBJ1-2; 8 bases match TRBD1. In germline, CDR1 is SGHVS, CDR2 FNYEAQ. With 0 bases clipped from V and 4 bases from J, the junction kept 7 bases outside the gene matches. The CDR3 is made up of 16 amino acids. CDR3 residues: CASSLAETGEGYGYTF. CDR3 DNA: TGTGCCAGCAGCTTAGCGGAGACAGGGGAGGGCTATGGCTACACCTTC.

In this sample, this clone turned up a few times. The CDR3 DNA reads TGTGCCAGCAGCACACAACCAACAACTGAAGCTTTCTTT. It encodes CASSTQPTTEAFF. J is TRBJ1-1 and V is TRBV5-5; D unclear. V was cut by 4 bases and J by 5 bases, with 12 bases left in between. In germline, CDR1 is SGHKS, CDR2 YYEKEE (reference sequence). The CDR3 extends over 13 amino acids.

The CDR3 protein is CASSYTGRGGQETQYF. The CDR3 DNA follows: TGTGCCAGCAGTTATACCGGGCGTGGGGGGCAAGAGACCCAGTACTTC. The V gene is TRBV6-5, the J gene TRBJ2-5; possibly TRBD2 for D (6 bases). This CDR3 contains 16 residues. Germline-derived CDR1 and CDR2 are MNHEY and SVGAGI. V was pared by 3 bases and J by 2 bases, with 16 bases between.

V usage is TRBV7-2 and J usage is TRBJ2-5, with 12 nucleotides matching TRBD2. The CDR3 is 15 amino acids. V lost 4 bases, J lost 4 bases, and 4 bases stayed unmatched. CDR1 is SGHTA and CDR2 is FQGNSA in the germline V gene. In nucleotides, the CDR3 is TGTGCCAGCAGCTCGACTAGCGGGAGAAGAGAGACCCAGTACTTC. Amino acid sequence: CASSSTSGRRETQYF.

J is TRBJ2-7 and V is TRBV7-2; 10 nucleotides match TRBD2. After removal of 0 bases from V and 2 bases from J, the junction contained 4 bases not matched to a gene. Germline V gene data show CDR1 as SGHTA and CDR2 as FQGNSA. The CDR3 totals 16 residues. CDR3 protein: CASSLAGTSVPYEQYF. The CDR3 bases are TGTGCCAGCAGCTTAGCGGGGACTAGCGTACCCTACGAGCAGTACTTC.

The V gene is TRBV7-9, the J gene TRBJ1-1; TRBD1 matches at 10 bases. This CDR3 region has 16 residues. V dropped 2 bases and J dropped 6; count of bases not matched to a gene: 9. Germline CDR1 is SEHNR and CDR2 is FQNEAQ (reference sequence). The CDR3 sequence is CASSLSRTGGSSEAFF. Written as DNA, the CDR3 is TGTGCCAGCAGCTTAAGCCGGACAGGGGGAAGTTCTGAAGCTTTCTTT.

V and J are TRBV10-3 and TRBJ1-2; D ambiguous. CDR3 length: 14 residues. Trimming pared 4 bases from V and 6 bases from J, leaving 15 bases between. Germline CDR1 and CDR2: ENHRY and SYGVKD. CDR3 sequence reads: CAISVSRVADGYTF. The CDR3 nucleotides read TGTGCCATCAGTGTCTCCCGGGTGGCCGATGGCTACACCTTC.

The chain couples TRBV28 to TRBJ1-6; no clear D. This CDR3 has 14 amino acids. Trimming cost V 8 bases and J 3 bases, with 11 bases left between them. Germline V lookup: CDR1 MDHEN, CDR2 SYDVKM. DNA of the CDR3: TGTGCCAGCTCGGGAATTTTCTATAATTCACCCCTCCACTTT. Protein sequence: CASSGIFYNSPLHF. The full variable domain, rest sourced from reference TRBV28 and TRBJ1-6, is DVKVTQSSRYLVKRTGEKVFLECVQDMDHENMFWYRQDPGLGLRLIYFSYDVKMKEKGDIPEGYSVSREKKERFSLILESASTNQTSMYLCASSGIFYNSPLHFGNGTRLTVT.

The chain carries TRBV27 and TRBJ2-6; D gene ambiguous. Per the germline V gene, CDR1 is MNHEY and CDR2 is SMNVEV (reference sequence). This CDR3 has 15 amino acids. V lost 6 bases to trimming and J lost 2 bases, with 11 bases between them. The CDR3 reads CASSAGSAGANVLTF. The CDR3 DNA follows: TGTGCCAGCAGCGCTGGTTCGGCTGGGGCCAACGTCCTGACTTTC.

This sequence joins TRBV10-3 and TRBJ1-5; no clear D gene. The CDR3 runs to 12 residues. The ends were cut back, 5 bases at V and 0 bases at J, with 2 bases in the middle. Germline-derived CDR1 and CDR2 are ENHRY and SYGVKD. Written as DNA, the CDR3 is TGTGCCATCAGTCATAGCAATCAGCCCCAGCATTTT. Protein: CAISHSNQPQHF.

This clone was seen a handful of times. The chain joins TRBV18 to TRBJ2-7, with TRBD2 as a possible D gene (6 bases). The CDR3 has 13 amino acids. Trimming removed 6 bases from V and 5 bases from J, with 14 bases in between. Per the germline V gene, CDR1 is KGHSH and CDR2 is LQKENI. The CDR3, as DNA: TGTGCCAGCTCTCCGGGGGTAACGGACGAGCAGTACTTC. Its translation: CASSPGVTDEQYF.

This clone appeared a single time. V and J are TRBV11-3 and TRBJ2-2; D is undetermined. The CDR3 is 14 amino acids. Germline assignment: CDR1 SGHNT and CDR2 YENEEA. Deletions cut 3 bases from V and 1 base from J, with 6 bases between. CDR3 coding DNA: TGTGCCAGCAGCTTGTCAGAGAACACCGGGGAGCTGTTTTTT. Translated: CASSLSENTGELFF.

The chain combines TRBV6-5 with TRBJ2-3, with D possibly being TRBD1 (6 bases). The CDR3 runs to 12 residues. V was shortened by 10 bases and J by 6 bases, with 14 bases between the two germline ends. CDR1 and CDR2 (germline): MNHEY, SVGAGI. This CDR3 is CATSGVADTQYF. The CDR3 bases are TGTGCCACCTCAGGGGTAGCGGATACGCAGTATTTT.

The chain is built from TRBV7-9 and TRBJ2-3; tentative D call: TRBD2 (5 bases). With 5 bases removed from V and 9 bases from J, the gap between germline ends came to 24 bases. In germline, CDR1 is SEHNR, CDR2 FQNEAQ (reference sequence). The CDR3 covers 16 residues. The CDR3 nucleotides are TGTGCCAGCAGCCCCATGACGGCTAGCCGGGGAGAAACGCAGTATTTT. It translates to CASSPMTASRGETQYF.

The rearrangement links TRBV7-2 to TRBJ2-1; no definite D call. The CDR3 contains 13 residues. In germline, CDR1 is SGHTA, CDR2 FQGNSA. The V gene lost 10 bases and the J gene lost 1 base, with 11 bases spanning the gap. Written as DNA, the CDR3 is TGTGCCACCAGACATGATTCCTACAATGAGCAGTTCTTC. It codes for CATRHDSYNEQFF.

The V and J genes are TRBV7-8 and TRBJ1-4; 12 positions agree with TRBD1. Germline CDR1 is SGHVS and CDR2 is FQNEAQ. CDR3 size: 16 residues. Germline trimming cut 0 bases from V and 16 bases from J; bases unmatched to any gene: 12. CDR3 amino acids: CASSLALGTGGARAFF. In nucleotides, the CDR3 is TGTGCCAGCAGCTTAGCGCTAGGGACAGGGGGCGCGAGGGCGTTTTTT.

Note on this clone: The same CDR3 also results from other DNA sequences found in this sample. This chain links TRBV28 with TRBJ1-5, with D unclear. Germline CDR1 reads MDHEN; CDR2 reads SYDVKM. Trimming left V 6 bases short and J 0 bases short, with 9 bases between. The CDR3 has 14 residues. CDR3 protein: CASRLTYSNQPQHF. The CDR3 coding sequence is TGTGCCAGCAGACTAACCTATAGCAATCAGCCCCAGCATTTT.

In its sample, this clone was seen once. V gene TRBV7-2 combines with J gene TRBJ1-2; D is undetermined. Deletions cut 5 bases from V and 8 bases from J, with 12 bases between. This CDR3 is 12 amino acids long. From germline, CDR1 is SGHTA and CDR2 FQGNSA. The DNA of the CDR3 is TGTGCCAGCAGCCCCCTGGGGAGCGGCTACACCTTC. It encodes CASSPLGSGYTF.

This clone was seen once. CDR3 region: CASSRRGGTNTGELFF. CDR3 in DNA: TGTGCCAGCAGCCGCAGAGGAGGGACGAACACCGGGGAGCTGTTTTTT. The genes are TRBV4-2 and TRBJ2-2; a possible D gene is TRBD2 (6 bases). The germline CDR1 and CDR2 sequences are LGHNA and YNFKEQ. Trimming took off 4 bases at V and 0 bases at J, with 12 bases between the two ends. The CDR3 length is 16 residues.

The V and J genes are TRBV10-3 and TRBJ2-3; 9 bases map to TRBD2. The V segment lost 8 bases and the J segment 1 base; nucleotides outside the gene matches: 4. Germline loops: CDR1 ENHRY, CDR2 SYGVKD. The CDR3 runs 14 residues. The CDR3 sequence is CAIGRLAGTDTQYF. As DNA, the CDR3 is TGTGCCATCGGTAGACTAGCGGGCACAGATACGCAGTATTTT.

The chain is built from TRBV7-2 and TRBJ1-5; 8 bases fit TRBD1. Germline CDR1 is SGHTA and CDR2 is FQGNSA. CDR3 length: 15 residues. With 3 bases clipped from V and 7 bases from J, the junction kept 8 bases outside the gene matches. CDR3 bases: TGTGCCAGCAGCTTCGGGACAGGCCCACGGCAGCCCCAGCATTTT. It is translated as CASSFGTGPRQPQHF.

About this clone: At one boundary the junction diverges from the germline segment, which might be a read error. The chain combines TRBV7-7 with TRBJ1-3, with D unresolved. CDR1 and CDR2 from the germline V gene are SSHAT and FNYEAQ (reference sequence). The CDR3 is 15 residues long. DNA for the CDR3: TGTGCTAGCAGTTTAAGTGGGCAGGCTGGAAACACCATATATTTT. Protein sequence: CASSLSGQAGNTIYF. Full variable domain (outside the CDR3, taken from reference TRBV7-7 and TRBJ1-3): GAGVSQSPRYKVTKRGQDVTLRCDPISSHATLYWYQQALGQGPEFLTYFNYEAQPDKSGLPSDRFSAERPEGSISTLTIQRTEQRDSAMYRCASSLSGQAGNTIYFGEGSWLTVV.

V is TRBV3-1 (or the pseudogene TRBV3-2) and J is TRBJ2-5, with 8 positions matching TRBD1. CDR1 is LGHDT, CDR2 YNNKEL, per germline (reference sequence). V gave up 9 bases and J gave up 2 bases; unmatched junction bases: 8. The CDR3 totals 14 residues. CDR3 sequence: CASTQGDVQETQYF. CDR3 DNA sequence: TGTGCCAGTACACAGGGGGACGTGCAAGAGACCCAGTACTTC.

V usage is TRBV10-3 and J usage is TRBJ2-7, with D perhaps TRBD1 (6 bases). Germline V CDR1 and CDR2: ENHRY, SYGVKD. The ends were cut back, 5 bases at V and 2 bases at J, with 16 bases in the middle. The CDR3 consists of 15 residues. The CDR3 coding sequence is TGTGCCATCAGTTCAGGGGTCACATCCACCTACGAGCAGTACTTC. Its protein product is CAISSGVTSTYEQYF.